The present T cell receptor beta chain was sequenced within a study of OX40 agonist ivuxolimab in advanced cancers. Study background: Three individuals attained partial responses, comprising one hepatocellular carcinoma case and two cutaneous melanoma cases.

CDR3 length: 16 residues. The V and J ends lost 3 bases and 2 bases, in that order; junction bases with no gene match: 8. From germline, CDR1 is WSHSY and CDR2 SAAADI. Findings and caveats of the study: CD4+ T cells averaged fewer expanded clones than CD8+ T cells.

Note on this clone: What it recognizes is unknown.

The repertoire was sequenced with immunoSEQ multiplex PCR; TCRdb's copy has only in-frame clones and lacks some. Among roughly 34,000 clones listed, about four fifths were seen once. The specimen comprised CD4+ or CD8+ T cells sorted from blood, sampled in a trial of the OX40 agonist ivuxolimab. This TCR was recovered from an adult with an advanced solid tumor such as melanoma, head and neck, liver or kidney cancer. The chain carries TRBV10-2 and TRBJ2-7; 9 bases match TRBD1. CDR3 amino acids: CASSDPTGGKAYEQYF. Written as DNA, the CDR3 is TGCGCCAGCAGTGACCCGACAGGGGGTAAGGCCTACGAGCAGTACTTC.